The T cell receptor beta chain described here comes from a study of CD8 T cells in ankylosing spondylitis. Whole-study results and caveats: There was a TCR beta motif, made of roughly eight highly homologous variants, that appeared characteristic of ankylosing spondylitis blood.

TCRdb reprocessed the 5' RACE reads with MiXCR, giving one entry per CDR3 protein. Of some 840,000 distinct CDR3 sequences in the sample, around 11% are singletons; the top ten hold approximately 0.46%. In this sample, this clonotype turned up many times. Its antigen remains unknown. Unmatched junction bases numbered 10, after V lost 1 base and J lost 6 bases. The CDR3 has 15 residues. Germline V gives CDR1 DFQATT, CDR2 SNEGSKA (reference sequence). The receptor comes from a male donor with ankylosing spondylitis. The chain links TRBV20-1 to TRBJ2-7; 9 positions match TRBD1. Sample: blood, either unsorted or a sorted T cell fraction (not recorded which). Here the CDR3 DNA reads TGCAGTGCTAGAGCCCCACAGGGGGCGATTTCCGAGCAGTACTTC. This translates into CSARAPQGAISEQYF.